One and the same sample provided the 10 T cell receptor beta chains below, sequenced in a study of a mutant IDH1 vaccine in newly diagnosed glioma. Using immunoSEQ multiplex PCR, the repertoire was profiled, and TCRdb retains in-frame clones only, with some absent. The sample shows about 74,000 clones, approximately 86% of them seen only once. The time point here: week 35, safety follow-up. Each dose of the vaccine consisted of 300 ug of mutant IDH1 20-mer peptide, with topical imiquimod. Their antigens remain unidentified. The input for sequencing was PBMCs, taken from a glioma patient whose treatment included an IDH1 peptide vaccine. The receptors shown here come from a man younger than 40 with glioma.

V is TRBV7-2 and J is TRBJ2-7, with TRBD2 matching 10 bases. CDR3 length equals 15 residues. With V trimmed by 8 bases and J by 3 bases, 10 bases remained unmatched. Per the germline V gene, CDR1 is SGHTA and CDR2 is FQGNSA. The CDR3 coding sequence is TGTGCCAGCGAACCCAGGACTAGCGGCCACTACGAGCAGTACTTC. Its protein product is CASEPRTSGHYEQYF.

This chain uses TRBV5-1 with TRBJ1-2; D gene unclear. V was pared by 1 base and J by 4 bases, with 11 bases between. The CDR3 is 14 residues long. Per the germline V gene, CDR1 is SGHRS and CDR2 is YFSETQ. The CDR3 sequence is CASSLWQGGYGYTF. CDR3 nucleotide sequence: TGCGCCAGCAGCTTGTGGCAAGGCGGCTATGGCTACACCTTC. Together with reference TRBV5-1 and TRBJ1-2, the CDR3 gives the full variable domain: KAGVTQTPRYLIKTRGQQVTLSCSPISGHRSVSWYQQTPGQGLQFLFEYFSETQRNKGNFPGRFSGRQFSNSRSEMNVSTLELGDSALYLCASSLWQGGYGYTFGSGTRLTVV.

This clone was counted a single time. The gene calls are TRBV2 and TRBJ1-2; D is ambiguous. V was shortened by 2 bases and J by 4 bases, with 8 bases between the two germline ends. The CDR3 length is 13 residues. Germline loops: CDR1 SNHLY, CDR2 FYNNEI. Here the CDR3 reads CASSETQVYGYTF. In DNA form, the CDR3 reads TGTGCCAGCAGTGAAACGCAGGTCTATGGCTACACCTTC.

This clone has only a few counts. CDR3 amino acids: CASSRIRSSTDTQYF. DNA of the CDR3: TGTGCCAGTAGTAGGATTCGGTCTAGCACAGATACGCAGTATTTT. The rearrangement uses TRBV19 and TRBJ2-3; D is undetermined. Germline-derived CDR1 and CDR2 are LNHDA and SQIVND (reference sequence). Trimming removed 4 bases from V and 0 bases from J, with 11 bases in between. The CDR3 consists of 15 residues.

This clone appeared a single time. DNA for the CDR3: TGTGCCAGCTCTCTAGCGAGCCCTCACAATGAGCAGTTCTTC. Protein sequence: CASSLASPHNEQFF. The chain links TRBV27 to TRBJ2-1, with D perhaps TRBD2 (6 bases). V lost 8 bases to trimming and J lost 5 bases, with 16 bases between them. CDR1 and CDR2 from the germline V gene are MNHEY and SMNVEV (reference sequence). CDR3 length: 14 amino acids.

The rearrangement joins TRBV2 to TRBJ1-2; D uncertain. The CDR3 extends over 13 amino acids. Trimming took 3 bases from V and 7 from J, leaving 12 bases between them. Germline CDR1 and CDR2: SNHLY and FYNNEI. The CDR3 nucleotides are TGTGCCAGCAGTGAGTCTCTCTCGGGTGGCTACACCTTC. It specifies CASSESLSGGYTF.

This chain connects TRBV5-1 to TRBJ2-7, with 15 bases aligning to TRBD2. From germline, CDR1 is SGHRS and CDR2 YFSETQ. CDR3 length: 16 amino acids. The V gene end was trimmed by 4 bases and the J gene end by 3 bases; junction bases not matched to a gene: 5. The CDR3 here is CASSLGLAGGYYEQYF. DNA of the CDR3: TGCGCCAGCAGCCTCGGACTAGCGGGGGGGTACTACGAGCAGTACTTC.

The rearrangement joins TRBV2 to TRBJ1-1; tentatively, D is TRBD1 (5 bases). The CDR3 has 15 residues. Germline assignment: CDR1 SNHLY and CDR2 FYNNEI. V was pared by 4 bases and J by 0 bases, with 12 bases between. The CDR3 loop reads CASSGDGLLNTEAFF. DNA of the CDR3: TGTGCCAGCAGTGGGGACGGCCTCCTGAACACTGAAGCTTTCTTT.

This clone was seen once. The chain has TRBV5-1 and TRBJ2-1; possible D gene TRBD1, 5 bases. Germline CDR1 SGHRS, CDR2 YFSETQ. The CDR3 is made up of 14 amino acids. Trimming removed 0 bases from V and 4 bases from J, with 8 bases in between. For the CDR3, the DNA is TGCGCCAGCAGCTTGGGAGACAGTTACAATGAGCAGTTCTTC. Amino acid sequence: CASSLGDSYNEQFF.

This clone was recorded once. The chain carries TRBV4-2 and TRBJ1-4; possibly TRBD1 for D (6 bases). This CDR3 has 15 residues. Trimming took 3 bases from V and 1 from J, leaving 9 bases between them. CDR1 is LGHNA and CDR2 is YNFKEQ in the germline V gene. CDR3 bases: TGTGCCAGCAGCCAGGAGGGGGGAACTAATGAAAAACTGTTTTTT. The encoded protein is CASSQEGGTNEKLFF.